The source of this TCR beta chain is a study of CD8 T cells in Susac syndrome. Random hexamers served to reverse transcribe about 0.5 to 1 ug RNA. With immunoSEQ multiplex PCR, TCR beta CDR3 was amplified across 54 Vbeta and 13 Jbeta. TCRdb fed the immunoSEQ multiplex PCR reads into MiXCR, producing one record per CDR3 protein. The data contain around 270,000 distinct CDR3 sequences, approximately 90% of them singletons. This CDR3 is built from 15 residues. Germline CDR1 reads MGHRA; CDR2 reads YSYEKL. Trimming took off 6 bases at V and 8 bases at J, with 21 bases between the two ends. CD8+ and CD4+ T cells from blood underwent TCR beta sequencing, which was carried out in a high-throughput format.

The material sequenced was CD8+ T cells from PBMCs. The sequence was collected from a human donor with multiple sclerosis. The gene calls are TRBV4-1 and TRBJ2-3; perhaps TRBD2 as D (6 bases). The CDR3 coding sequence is TGCGCCAGCAGACCCGGACCGGGAGACGCGGGTACGCAGTATTTT. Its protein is CASRPGPGDAGTQYF.